These T cell receptor beta chains were read from a single sample in a study of blood T cell repertoires in COVID-19. The data were produced by immunoSEQ multiplex PCR, yet TCRdb's version contains in-frame clones alone and is incomplete. The profile shows hundreds of thousands of clones, 70% to 85% of them singletons. Sequencing was performed on peripheral blood. The source of these receptors is an elderly woman with acute or convalescent COVID-19. Each CDR3 is given with its conserved first and last residue.

v_call cdr3_length cdr3_aa
TRBV7-2 18 CASSLERPGLAGGGTQYF
TRBV5-1 12 CASSFSGDGYTF
TRBV5-6 15 CASSRTSGRYNEQFF
TRBV19 15 CASSIRDKGNQPQHF
TRBV14 15 CASSRQGTSGNTIYF
TRBV7-2 14 CASSVTVPPYEQYF
TRBV2 14 CASSTTGATGELFF
TRBV7-3 19 CASSLFVGLAGGTTGELFF
TRBV28 15 CASSLTGFTGNTIYF
TRBV11-2 13 CASSLSGANVLTF
TRBV5-1 14 CASSSDNMNTEAFF
TRBV19 15 CASSALQGSNTEAFF
TRBV6-2/TRBV6-3 15 CASSYSGRSQETQYF
TRBV28 16 CASSLTNSLTNYGYTF
TRBV4-1 15 CASSHQASSNEKLFF
TRBV18 13 CASSPPSKETQYF
TRBV6-2/TRBV6-3 13 CASSNTRSYEQYF
TRBV11-3 15 CASSGGTEDYNEQFF
TRBV20-1 14 CSASRLSRADTQYF
TRBV7-9 15 CASSTLTGDDYGYTF
TRBV9 16 CASSVGGTATNEKLFF
TRBV7-8 15 CASSPQGHSNQPQHF
TRBV3-1/TRBV3-2 16 CASSQRVPAGNTEAFF
TRBV7-3 17 CASSLIGLAGGQETQYF
TRBV7-2 16 CASSLGGHPLTDTQYF
TRBV11-2 13 CASSNAGGNTIYF
TRBV5-1 18 CASSFTQTSGGLTDTQYF
TRBV14 20 CASSQDYFRTQGDRNNEQFF
TRBV7-2 13 CASSLVNSGGYTF
TRBV7-9 16 CASSPGQFPTNEKLFF
TRBV19 12 CASTESNQPQHF
TRBV28 13 CASTDPTDGELFF
TRBV6-5 14 CASPGAGISYGYTF
TRBV18 15 CASSQQGVRSYEQYF
TRBV4-1 18 CASSQGPRPGTGDSPLHF
TRBV2 18 CASSPPSGQGATNEKLFF
TRBV14 15 CASSPSRVRNTEAFF